What follows are 29 T cell receptor beta chains derived from one specimen sequenced in a study of blood T cells in healthy people across ages. Using a J-beta primer mix together with a sample-barcoded 5' primer, a second PCR was run for roughly 7 to 12 cycles. TCRdb re-derived calls from the 5' RACE reads in MiXCR, one entry per CDR3 protein. The repertoire consists of around 1.5 million distinct CDR3 sequences, with almost 60% occurring once and the leading ten covering roughly 7%. What was sequenced was blood. These receptors all come from a young man in good health.

V is TRBV24-1 and J is TRBJ2-3; D call uncertain. Germline V gene lookup returns CDR1 KGHDR and CDR2 SFDVKD. This CDR3 spans 16 amino acids. The V gene lost 4 bases and the J gene lost 4 bases, with 17 bases spanning the gap. The CDR3 DNA follows: TGTGCCACCAGTGACCTTACTCCGGACGCGGCAGATACGCAGTATTTT. Translated, it gives CATSDLTPDAADTQYF.

This clonotype was recorded a few times. The chain couples TRBV7-2 to TRBJ2-1, with a weak D call TRBD2 (5 bases). Germline CDR1 and CDR2: SGHTA and FQGNSA. The CDR3 has 13 residues. Deletions cut 5 bases from V and 4 bases from J, with 9 bases between. CDR3: CASSPTIYNEQFF. The DNA for the CDR3 is TGTGCCAGCAGCCCGACTATTTACAATGAGCAGTTCTTC.

The chain has TRBV6-5 and TRBJ1-1; D gene uncertain. V was pared by 0 bases and J by 4 bases, with 12 bases between. This CDR3 has 15 residues. Germline-derived CDR1 and CDR2 are MNHEY and SVGAGI. CDR3 sequence reads: CASSYSAAKGTEAFF. In DNA form, the CDR3 reads TGTGCCAGCAGTTACTCGGCCGCTAAGGGCACTGAAGCTTTCTTT.

This clonotype was detected only once. The chain is built from TRBV24-1 and TRBJ2-3, with D hard to call. Germline values: CDR1 KGHDR, CDR2 SFDVKD. Trimming cost V 3 bases and J 3 bases, with 9 bases left between them. The CDR3 length is 14 residues. The CDR3: CATSDPSATDTQYF. CDR3 bases: TGTGCCACCAGTGATCCATCGGCGACAGATACGCAGTATTTT.

The chain couples TRBV20-1 to TRBJ2-3; 7 bases match TRBD2. CDR3 size: 12 residues. The germline CDR1 and CDR2 sequences are DFQATT and SNEGSKA (reference sequence). The V and J ends lost 0 bases and 8 bases, in that order; junction bases with no gene match: 2. CDR3 in amino acids: CSARDSGSTQYF. In DNA form, the CDR3 reads TGCAGTGCTAGAGATAGCGGGTCTACGCAGTATTTT.

The chain has TRBV7-9 and TRBJ2-3, with D unclear. Trimming left V 3 bases short and J 2 bases short, with 9 bases between. This CDR3 spans 14 amino acids. The germline gives CDR1 SEHNR, CDR2 FQNEAQ (reference sequence). The CDR3 bases are TGTGCCAGCAGCTTCGAGGTTTTCACAGATACGCAGTATTTT. This encodes CASSFEVFTDTQYF.

The V and J genes are TRBV2 and TRBJ2-5; unclear D gene. The CDR3 spans 17 residues. The germline V and J ends were trimmed by 4 bases and 4 bases, with 22 bases remaining between them. CDR1 SNHLY and CDR2 FYNNEI come from the germline V gene. The CDR3 region is CASSVQFRWQPGETQYF. In DNA form, the CDR3 reads TGTGCCAGCAGTGTCCAGTTTCGGTGGCAACCCGGAGAGACCCAGTACTTC.

The sample holds a few counts of this clonotype. V is TRBV15 and J is TRBJ2-3; D is unclear. The CDR3 covers 14 residues. Germline V gene data show CDR1 as LNHNV and CDR2 as YYDKDF (reference sequence). The V end lost 1 base, the J end lost 2 bases, and 7 bases lay between the germline ends. CDR3 coding DNA: TGTGCCACCAGCAGAGTCCCGGTCACAGATACGCAGTATTTT. Residues: CATSRVPVTDTQYF.

The chain carries TRBV12-3 or TRBV12-4 and TRBJ2-3; D uncertain. The ends were cut back, 1 base at V and 4 bases at J, with 12 bases in the middle. There are 15 residues in the CDR3. Here the CDR3 reads CASSLGIERPDTQYF. The CDR3 DNA sequence: TGTGCCAGCAGTTTAGGAATAGAGAGACCAGATACGCAGTATTTT.

This chain uses TRBV5-1 with TRBJ2-3, with D possibly called TRBD1 or TRBD2 (5 bases each). The CDR3 totals 15 residues. Germline CDR1 and CDR2: SGHRS and YFSETQ. Trimming took 2 bases from V and 2 from J, leaving 12 bases between them. CDR3 coding DNA: TGCGCCAGCAGCTTTCTGGGACCCCACACAGATACGCAGTATTTT. It yields the protein CASSFLGPHTDTQYF. Complete variable domain (other parts from reference TRBV5-1 and TRBJ2-3): KAGVTQTPRYLIKTRGQQVTLSCSPISGHRSVSWYQQTPGQGLQFLFEYFSETQRNKGNFPGRFSGRQFSNSRSEMNVSTLELGDSALYLCASSFLGPHTDTQYFGPGTRLTVL.

The chain carries TRBV10-1 and TRBJ2-7; a possible D gene is TRBD1 (5 bases). The ends were cut back, 4 bases at V and 0 bases at J, with 10 bases in the middle. The CDR3 covers 14 residues. The V gene's germline CDR1 is WNHNN and CDR2 SYGVQD (reference sequence). The CDR3 loop is CASSARVGSYEQYF. CDR3 nucleotide sequence: TGCGCCAGCAGTGCCAGGGTCGGCTCCTACGAGCAGTACTTC.

The rearrangement joins TRBV20-1 to TRBJ2-1; no clear D gene. Trimming pared 6 bases from V and 7 bases from J, leaving 13 bases between. CDR1 and CDR2 (germline): DFQATT, SNEGSKA (reference sequence). The CDR3 covers 12 residues. The DNA for the CDR3 is TGCAGTGCGCCCCCCGTAGGAAATGAGCAGTTCTTC. Its translation is CSAPPVGNEQFF.

This clonotype has just a few counts. This sequence joins TRBV4-2 and TRBJ2-5; D remains ambiguous. Trimming stripped 0 bases from V and 8 bases from J, with 13 bases between. This CDR3 contains 14 residues. The V gene's germline CDR1 is LGHNA and CDR2 YNFKEQ. CDR3 nucleotide sequence: TGTGCCAGCAGCCAAGAAGGCGAAGGTCGTACCCAGTACTTC. Its protein is CASSQEGEGRTQYF.

The genes are TRBV12-3 or TRBV12-4 and TRBJ1-4; D is possibly TRBD1 (5 bases). Deletions cut 3 bases from V and 7 bases from J, with 12 bases between. CDR3 size: 14 residues. CDR3 in amino acids: CASSFGGEVEKLFF. CDR3 nucleotide sequence: TGTGCCAGCAGTTTTGGGGGGGAGGTTGAAAAACTGTTTTTT.

There are a few counts of this clonotype. The chain combines TRBV7-8 with TRBJ2-7, with TRBD1 identical over 10 bases. This CDR3 is 16 amino acids long. Per the germline V gene, CDR1 is SGHVS and CDR2 is FQNEAQ. The V segment lost 4 bases and the J segment 3 bases; nucleotides outside the gene matches: 9. The CDR3 DNA reads TGTGCCAGCAGCTCGAACCCCGGGACAGGGGACTACGAGCAGTACTTC. This sequence encodes CASSSNPGTGDYEQYF.

The gene calls are TRBV7-8 and TRBJ2-7, with a weak D call TRBD1 (6 bases). The CDR3 runs to 14 residues. Germline CDR1 is SGHVS and CDR2 is FQNEAQ. The V gene lost 5 bases and the J gene lost 3 bases, with 14 bases spanning the gap. CDR3 in amino acids: CASSGGQRFYEQYF. The CDR3 DNA reads TGTGCCAGCAGCGGCGGACAGAGATTCTACGAGCAGTACTTC.

The chain uses TRBV15 and TRBJ2-7; D may be TRBD1 (5 bases). The CDR3 sequence is 14 residues long. V gave up 1 base and J gave up 3 bases, with 10 bases separating them. Per germline, CDR1 LNHNV and CDR2 YYDKDF (reference sequence). CDR3 loop: CATSRATGDYEQYF. The CDR3, as DNA: TGTGCCACCAGCAGAGCCACAGGTGACTACGAGCAGTACTTC.

The chain uses TRBV7-2 and TRBJ1-1; a weak D match, TRBD1 (6 bases). CDR1 and CDR2 from the germline V gene are SGHTA and FQGNSA. The CDR3 consists of 14 residues. The V gene lost 5 bases and the J gene lost 5 bases, with 15 bases spanning the gap. Here the CDR3 reads CASSPGGQGTEAFF. CDR3 nucleotide sequence: TGTGCCAGCAGCCCCGGGGGTCAGGGGACTGAAGCTTTCTTT. Complete variable domain (other parts from reference TRBV7-2 and TRBJ1-1): GAGVSQSPSNKVTEKGKDVELRCDPISGHTALYWYRQSLGQGLEFLIYFQGNSAPDKSGLPSDRFSAERTGGSVSTLTIQRTQQEDSAVYLCASSPGGQGTEAFFGQGTRLTVV.

This clonotype was observed once. The V gene is TRBV25-1, the J gene TRBJ2-5; TRBD1 matches 9 bases. CDR1 MGHDK and CDR2 SYGVNS come from the germline V gene. This CDR3 contains 14 residues. After removal of 5 bases from V and 5 bases from J, the junction contained 6 bases not matched to a gene. The DNA of the CDR3 is TGTGCCAGCAGTTGGGGGACAGGGCCGGAGACCCAGTACTTC. It specifies CASSWGTGPETQYF.

This clonotype is a singleton in its sample. This chain joins TRBV7-2 and TRBJ2-5; 9 positions agree with TRBD2. The CDR3 covers 14 residues. Germline loops: CDR1 SGHTA, CDR2 FQGNSA. Unmatched junction bases numbered 9, after V lost 8 bases and J lost 5 bases. The CDR3 loop is CASRSAGGRETQYF. The CDR3, as DNA: TGTGCCAGCCGTAGCGCGGGGGGGCGGGAGACCCAGTACTTC.

This clonotype came up many times. This chain joins TRBV27 and TRBJ2-2; no firm D call. The CDR3 covers 14 residues. The germline gives CDR1 MNHEY, CDR2 SMNVEV (reference sequence). The V and J ends lost 0 bases and 1 base respectively, with 3 bases between them. CDR3 nucleotides: TGTGCCAGCAGTTTATCGGGGAACACCGGGGAGCTGTTTTTT. Translated: CASSLSGNTGELFF.

The sample holds one count of this clonotype. The chain recombines TRBV5-1 with TRBJ2-7; D not certain. Germline-derived CDR1 and CDR2 are SGHRS and YFSETQ. CDR3 length: 13 amino acids. V lost 0 bases, J lost 5 bases, and 9 bases lay in between. The CDR3, as DNA: TGCGCCAGCAGCTTGGCCGATGGGCACGAGCAGTACTTC. Amino acids: CASSLADGHEQYF.

The chain uses TRBV5-6 and TRBJ2-6; D gene ambiguous. Per germline, CDR1 SGHDT and CDR2 YYEEEE. V was clipped by 2 bases and J by 0 bases, with 9 bases between them. The CDR3 has 16 residues. The CDR3 loop reads CASSLRLGSGANVLTF. The CDR3 DNA is TGTGCCAGCAGCTTACGTCTTGGCTCTGGGGCCAACGTCCTGACTTTC.

The chain couples TRBV2 to TRBJ2-2; 10 bases fit TRBD2. CDR3 length: 15 amino acids. CDR1 is SNHLY, CDR2 FYNNEI, per germline. V was pared by 4 bases and J by 6 bases, with 5 bases of the junction left unmatched. CDR3 in amino acids: CASSGGTSDSGELFF. CDR3 DNA sequence: TGTGCCAGCAGTGGTGGGACTAGCGATTCCGGGGAGCTGTTTTTT.

This clonotype turned up a few times. This sequence joins TRBV20-1 and TRBJ2-7, with 8 positions matching TRBD1. After removal of 0 bases from V and 3 bases from J, the junction contained 7 bases not matched to a gene. The CDR3 sequence is 15 residues long. CDR1 is DFQATT, CDR2 SNEGSKA, per germline (reference sequence). In DNA form, the CDR3 reads TGCAGTGCTAGAGATGGGGGGACAGGTAGCTACGAGCAGTACTTC. It codes for CSARDGGTGSYEQYF.

The chain couples TRBV5-1 to TRBJ2-7, with 7 bases fitting TRBD2. Germline V lookup: CDR1 SGHRS, CDR2 YFSETQ. This CDR3 has 15 residues. J was trimmed by 6 bases and V by 4 bases; bases with no gene match: 13. CDR3 in DNA: TGCGCCAGCAGCCCCCGACTAGCTTCTGCGGGCGAGCAGTACTTC. Its protein is CASSPRLASAGEQYF.

The chain couples TRBV6-5 to TRBJ2-7, with D tentatively TRBD2 (6 bases). The J call may be wrong; the DNA end is better matched by TRBJ2-5. The CDR3 is 13 amino acids. In germline, CDR1 is MNHEY, CDR2 SVGAGI. CDR3 nucleotides: TGTGCCAGCAGTTCTAGCGTTCGGGAGACCCAGTACTTC. It is translated as CASSSSVRETQYF.

The chain recombines TRBV20-1 with TRBJ1-4, with a weak D call TRBD1 (6 bases). Trimming took off 1 base at V and 7 bases at J, with 16 bases between the two ends. CDR3 length: 15 amino acids. Per the germline V gene, CDR1 is DFQATT and CDR2 is SNEGSKA (reference sequence). In nucleotides, the CDR3 is TGCAGTGCTAGAGTTCTGGGGGGCTCGTCTGAAAAACTGTTTTTT. Translation gives CSARVLGGSSEKLFF.

The chain couples TRBV4-2 to TRBJ2-7; D gene ambiguous. This CDR3 contains 16 residues. Germline values: CDR1 LGHNA, CDR2 YNFKEQ. V shed 4 bases and J shed 1 base, with 17 bases lying between them. The CDR3 coding sequence is TGTGCCAGCAGCCCTGAATCCCTGATAAAATCCTACGAGCAGTACTTC. Its protein is CASSPESLIKSYEQYF.